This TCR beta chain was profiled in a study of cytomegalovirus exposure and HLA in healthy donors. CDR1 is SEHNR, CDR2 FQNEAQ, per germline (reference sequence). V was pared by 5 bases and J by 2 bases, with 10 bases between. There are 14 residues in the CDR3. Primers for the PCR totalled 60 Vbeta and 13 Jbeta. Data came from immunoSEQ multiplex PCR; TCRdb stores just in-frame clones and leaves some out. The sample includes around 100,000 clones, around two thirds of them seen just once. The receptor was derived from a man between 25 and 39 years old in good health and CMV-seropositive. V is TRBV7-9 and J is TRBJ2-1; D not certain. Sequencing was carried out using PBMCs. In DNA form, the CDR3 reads TGTGCCAGCAGCCCCAACTTAGCCTACAATGAGCAGTTCTTC. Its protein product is CASSPNLAYNEQFF.